What follows is one TCR beta chain and its context. As yet, its antigen is unknown. Time point denoted: week 23, last vaccination. The study gave 300 ug of mutant IDH1 20-mer peptide per vaccine dose, with topical imiquimod. The data were obtained in a study of a mutant IDH1 vaccine in newly diagnosed glioma. V was clipped by 6 bases and J by 1 base, with 12 bases between them. CDR3 length equals 14 residues. Germline V gene data show CDR1 as MDHEN and CDR2 as SYDVKM. Here immunoSEQ multiplex PCR was the method, and the copy in TCRdb shows in-frame clones only, minus some. This sample has about 44,000 clones; around 93% occur once, and the top ten carry less than 5%.

The material sequenced was PBMCs, taken from a glioma patient whose treatment included an IDH1 peptide vaccine. The rearrangement joins TRBV28 to TRBJ1-1; a possible D gene is TRBD1 (6 bases). The receptor was derived from a man aged 50-60 years with glioma. The CDR3 loop is CASRPLQGNTEAFF. Here the CDR3 DNA reads TGTGCCAGCAGACCATTACAGGGGAACACTGAAGCTTTCTTT.